The rows below give T cell receptor beta chains drawn from one sample of a study of shared clonotypes between healthy human individuals. Assay used: immunoSEQ multiplex PCR; TCRdb lists only in-frame clones, some missing. The table lists more than 400,000 clones, roughly 95% of them singletons. Material for sequencing was naive CD4+ T cells sorted from blood. All receptors derive from a woman in her twenties or thirties in good health. Both conserved end residues are part of each CDR3. D genes are given only for firm matches. Some rows have no size entry. The others give once, few or many, or a class for an expanded clone.

j_call clone_size cdr3_length v_call d_call cdr3_nt cdr3_aa
TRBJ1-1 - 12 TRBV15 - TGTGCCACCAGCAGAGATCAAAAGACAGCTTTCTTT CATSRDQKTAFF
TRBJ1-1 - 12 TRBV19 - TGTGCCAGTAGTATAGGCAGGTCTGAAGCTTTCTTT CASSIGRSEAFF
TRBJ2-7 - 13 TRBV18 TRBD1 TGTGCCAGCTCACCCAGACAGGGGTGGGAGCAGTACTTC CASSPRQGWEQYF
TRBJ2-2 - 15 TRBV15 TRBD1 TGTGCCACCAGAATCGGGACAGGGAGTTACGGGGAGCTGTTTTTT CATRIGTGSYGELFF
TRBJ1-5 - 16 TRBV10-3 - TGTGCCATCAGTAAACAGGGAAAGAATAGCAATCAGCCCCAGCATTTT CAISKQGKNSNQPQHF
TRBJ2-7 - 16 TRBV18 TRBD1 TGTGCCAGCTCCCCCCAGGGGACAGGGAACTTCTACGAGCAGTACTTC CASSPQGTGNFYEQYF
TRBJ2-7 - 14 TRBV7-9 - TGTGCCAGCAGCCCCAGCGGGCACTCCTACGAGCAGTACTTC CASSPSGHSYEQYF
TRBJ1-2 - 17 TRBV6-4 TRBD1 TGTGCCAGCAGTGCCTCCCCGACAGGGCGCTCGGGTGAGGGCTACACCTTC CASSASPTGRSGEGYTF
TRBJ2-3 - 14 TRBV5-1 - TGCGCCAGCAGCTTGGAGGGGGGAAGAGATACGCAGTATTTT CASSLEGGRDTQYF
TRBJ1-5 - 16 TRBV4-1 TRBD1 TGCGCCAGCAGCCCAGGACAGGGGAAGGGGCATCAGCCCCAGCATTTT CASSPGQGKGHQPQHF
TRBJ1-2 once 18 TRBV9 TRBD1 TGTGCCAGCAGCGCCGATGACTACCGGGACAGGTTCTGGTATGGCTACACCTTC CASSADDYRDRFWYGYTF
TRBJ2-7 - 18 TRBV4-2 TRBD2 TGTGCCAGCAGCCAAGGACTAGCGGGAGGGCCTACAACCTACGAGCAGTACTTC CASSQGLAGGPTTYEQYF
TRBJ2-2 - 13 TRBV27 - TGTGCCAGCAGTTTATGGCCCACCGGGGAGCTGTTTTTT CASSLWPTGELFF
TRBJ1-1 - 14 TRBV7-9 TRBD1 TGTGCCAGCAGCTTCCAGGGGGGTTACACTGAAGCTTTCTTT CASSFQGGYTEAFF
TRBJ1-2 - 16 TRBV6-5 - TGTGCCAGCAGTTACTCGAGATTAACAGGAGGCTATGGCTACACCTTC CASSYSRLTGGYGYTF
TRBJ2-6 - 16 TRBV5-1 - TGCGCCAGCAGCTTGGCGTCGTTATCTGGGGCCAACGTCCTGACTTTC CASSLASLSGANVLTF